A selection of T cell receptor beta chains follows, all from one sample in a study of blood T cell repertoires in COVID-19. Method: immunoSEQ multiplex PCR; TCRdb's copy keeps in-frame clones and lacks some. Of 72,000 or so clones in the sample, approximately 89% were seen once. The sample was peripheral blood. The receptors here all came from a woman older than 75 with active or convalescent COVID-19. Each CDR3 is given without its conserved first and last residue. Size values are once, few and many counts, or a class for expanded clones, and some rows have none.

CDR3aa | abundance | j_gene | v_gene | len
SATPVGQFRSTDTQY | NA | TRBJ2-3 | TRBV29-1 | 15
AWSSGYNTEAF | NA | TRBJ1-1 | TRBV30 | 11
ASSEARELVF | NA | TRBJ2-2 | TRBV6-1 | 10
ASRTTGTGVYNTGELF | once | TRBJ2-2 | TRBV27 | 16
ATSRDRVSGVNEQF | NA | TRBJ2-1 | TRBV15 | 14
ASSLVGGTQY | once | TRBJ2-3 | TRBV7-9 | 10
ASSQDRGSPLH | once | TRBJ1-6 | TRBV4-2 | 11
ASSYSRGRETQY | NA | TRBJ2-5 | TRBV9 | 12
ASSHQGIGRYNSPLH | NA | TRBJ1-6 | TRBV5-6 | 15
ASSVASGGNQPQH | few | TRBJ1-5 | TRBV9 | 13
ASSEGEIYNEQF | NA | TRBJ2-1 | TRBV6-5 | 12
ASSARTSGGTADTQY | NA | TRBJ2-3 | TRBV9 | 15
ASSFGPGQPQH | NA | TRBJ1-5 | TRBV12-3/TRBV12-4 | 11